This TCR beta chain was observed in a study of blood T cell repertoires in COVID-19. This study enrolled people aged about 18 to 90 from roughly 22 US geographic areas. Cohort allocation depended upon clinical history that participants reported. In the authors' methods: Reference gene primer amplification in the assay estimated nucleated cell counts. Libraries were prepared by immunoSEQ multiplex PCR; TCRdb keeps only in-frame clonotypes and omits some of them. V, J and clone size were drawn from that table, and D and trimming were deduced from the DNA. Of 380,000 or so clones in the sample, around 87% are singletons; the top ten hold 1% to 1.5%. The specimen sequenced was PBMCs or T cells enriched from blood (not recorded which). The clonotype originates from a young man who had recovered from COVID-19.

CDR3 sequence reads: CASRDRADRANSPLHF. In DNA form, the CDR3 reads TGTGCCAGCAGAGACCGCGCGGACAGGGCCAATTCACCCCTCCACTTT. The rearrangement uses TRBV6-4 and TRBJ1-6; 8 nucleotides line up with TRBD1. The CDR3 covers 16 residues. Trimming removed 6 bases from V and 7 bases from J; junction bases left unmatched: 11. The germline V gene has CDR1 MRHNA and CDR2 SNTAGT.